The next 9 T cell receptor beta chains were all read from a single sample in a study of blood T cell repertoires in COVID-19 (dated by TCRdb to about 2020). Receptor libraries were prepared by the immunoSEQ multiplex PCR assay. Drawn from immuneACCESS, this table holds only the in-frame rearrangements with V and J called that TCRdb kept. Clones are partly lost; checked studies trace under half to an unresolved V gene and leave the rest unexplained. The sample includes roughly 130,000 clones, with more than 70% observed a single time. The ten biggest clones cover more than 1.5% of the sample. The sequenced sample consisted of peripheral blood. All receptors derive from a man aged 65 to 85 with acute or convalescent COVID-19.

The V gene is TRBV5-1, the J gene TRBJ2-6; 7 nucleotides line up with TRBD1. Trimming cost V 4 bases and J 0 bases; bases outside gene matches: 4. CDR3 length: 16 residues. CDR1 and CDR2 (germline): SGHRS, YFSETQ. The CDR3: CASSSGQVSGANVLTF. The CDR3 DNA sequence: TGCGCCAGCAGCAGCGGACAGGTCTCTGGGGCCAACGTCCTGACTTTC.

The V and J genes are TRBV18 and TRBJ1-5; weak D call: TRBD1 (5 bases). CDR3 length: 13 residues. CDR1 and CDR2 (germline): KGHSH, LQKENI. V shed 4 bases and J shed 4 bases, with 8 bases lying between them. Here the CDR3 reads CASSRSGNQPQHF. The CDR3 nucleotides are TGTGCCAGCTCACGGTCAGGGAATCAGCCCCAGCATTTT.

This sequence joins TRBV9 and TRBJ1-2; 8 positions agree with TRBD1. The CDR3 is made up of 17 amino acids. Germline V gene sequence: CDR1 SGDLS, CDR2 YYNGEE. V was pared by 0 bases and J by 2 bases, with 9 bases of the junction left unmatched. This CDR3 is CASSVGPGRTGNYGYTF. As DNA, the CDR3 is TGTGCCAGCAGCGTAGGGCCCGGCCGGACAGGGAACTATGGCTACACCTTC.

The rearrangement uses TRBV18 and TRBJ1-4, with D unclear. V shed 3 bases and J shed 8 bases, with 7 bases lying between them. The CDR3 loop spans 12 amino acids. Germline V gives CDR1 KGHSH, CDR2 LQKENI. In DNA, the CDR3 is TGTGCCAGCTCACCCGAGGGCGAAAAACTGTTTTTT. Its protein is CASSPEGEKLFF.

V usage is TRBV6-1 and J usage is TRBJ2-4; 8 positions agree with TRBD2. CDR1 and CDR2 from the germline V gene are MNHNS and SASEGT. J gave up 0 bases and V 1 base, and 2 bases lay outside the gene matches. CDR3 length equals 16 residues. The CDR3 DNA reads TGTGCCAGCAGTGAAGGTAGCGGGGTAGCCAAAAACATTCAGTACTTC. It specifies CASSEGSGVAKNIQYF.

The chain combines TRBV7-8 with TRBJ1-1, with TRBD1 matching 8 bases. V was clipped by 2 bases and J by 4 bases; unmatched bases: 9. CDR1 is SGHVS, CDR2 FQNEAQ, per germline. This CDR3 contains 16 residues. The DNA of the CDR3 is TGTGCCAGCAGCTTATGGGGGCAGGGGGCGGCCACTGAAGCTTTCTTT. Amino acid sequence: CASSLWGQGAATEAFF.

The chain carries TRBV24-1 and TRBJ2-1, with 8 bases matching TRBD2. This CDR3 region has 14 residues. V dropped 7 bases and J dropped 10; count of bases not matched to a gene: 11. The germline gives CDR1 KGHDR, CDR2 SFDVKD. CDR3 DNA: TGTGCCACCAGGGGGGGACTAGGGGTTAGAGAGCAGTTCTTC. As protein: CATRGGLGVREQFF.

CDR3 amino acids: CATTDRGRIDYGYTF. In DNA form, the CDR3 reads TGTGCCACGACGGACAGGGGGCGGATCGACTATGGCTACACCTTC. This rearrangement joins TRBV6-5 to TRBJ1-2; TRBD1 agrees at 11 bases. The germline V gene has CDR1 MNHEY and CDR2 SVGAGI. The CDR3 length is 15 residues. V was pared by 10 bases and J by 3 bases, with 10 bases of the junction left unmatched.

This sequence joins TRBV30 and TRBJ2-7, with 8 bases aligning to TRBD1. The germline V gene encodes CDR1 GTSNPN and CDR2 SVGIG (reference sequence). This CDR3 has 18 residues. Trimming removed 0 bases from V and 2 bases from J; junction bases left unmatched: 15. The CDR3 spells CAWSVLPYRGLPTYEQYF. As DNA, the CDR3 is TGTGCCTGGAGTGTCCTCCCATACAGGGGGTTACCCACCTACGAGCAGTACTTC.